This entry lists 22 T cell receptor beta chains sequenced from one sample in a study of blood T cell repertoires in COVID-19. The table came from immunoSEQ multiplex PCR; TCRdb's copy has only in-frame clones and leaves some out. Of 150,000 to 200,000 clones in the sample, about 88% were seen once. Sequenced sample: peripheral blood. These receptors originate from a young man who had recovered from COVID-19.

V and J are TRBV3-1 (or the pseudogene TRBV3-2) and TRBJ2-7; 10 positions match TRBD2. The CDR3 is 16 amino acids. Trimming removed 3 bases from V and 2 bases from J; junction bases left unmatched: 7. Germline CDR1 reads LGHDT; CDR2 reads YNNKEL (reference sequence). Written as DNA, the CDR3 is TGTGCCAGCAGCCATACCTCTAGCGGGAGTACCTACGAGCAGTACTTC. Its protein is CASSHTSSGSTYEQYF.

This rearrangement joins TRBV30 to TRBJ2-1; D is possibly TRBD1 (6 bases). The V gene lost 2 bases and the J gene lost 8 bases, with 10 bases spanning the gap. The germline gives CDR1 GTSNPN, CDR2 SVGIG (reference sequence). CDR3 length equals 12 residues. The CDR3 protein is CAWSTTGHEQFF. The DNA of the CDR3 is TGTGCCTGGAGTACGACAGGACATGAGCAGTTCTTC.

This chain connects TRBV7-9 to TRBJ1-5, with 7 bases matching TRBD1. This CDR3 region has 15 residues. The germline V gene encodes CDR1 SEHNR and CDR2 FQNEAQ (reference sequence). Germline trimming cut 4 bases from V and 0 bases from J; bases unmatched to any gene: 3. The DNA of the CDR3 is TGTGCCAGCAGCTCTGGACAGGATAGCAATCAGCCCCAGCATTTT. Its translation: CASSSGQDSNQPQHF.

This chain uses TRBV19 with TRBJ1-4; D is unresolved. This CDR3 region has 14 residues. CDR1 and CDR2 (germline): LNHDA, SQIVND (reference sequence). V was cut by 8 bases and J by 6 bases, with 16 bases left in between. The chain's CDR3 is CASARGGIDEKLFF. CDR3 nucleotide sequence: TGTGCCAGTGCTCGAGGTGGAATTGATGAAAAACTGTTTTTT.

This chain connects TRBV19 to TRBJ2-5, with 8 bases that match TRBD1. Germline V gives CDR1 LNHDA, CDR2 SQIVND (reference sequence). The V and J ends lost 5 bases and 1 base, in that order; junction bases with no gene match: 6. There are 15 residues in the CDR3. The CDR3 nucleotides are TGTGCCAGTAGTGGATCCGGGACAGGCCAAGAGACCCAGTACTTC. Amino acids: CASSGSGTGQETQYF.

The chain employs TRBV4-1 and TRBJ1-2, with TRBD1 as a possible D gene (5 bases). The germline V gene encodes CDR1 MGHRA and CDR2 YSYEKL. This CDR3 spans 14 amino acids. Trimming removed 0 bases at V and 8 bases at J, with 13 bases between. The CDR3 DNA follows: TGCGCCAGCAGCCAAGAGGGCAGGGAAAAAGGCTACACCTTC. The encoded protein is CASSQEGREKGYTF.

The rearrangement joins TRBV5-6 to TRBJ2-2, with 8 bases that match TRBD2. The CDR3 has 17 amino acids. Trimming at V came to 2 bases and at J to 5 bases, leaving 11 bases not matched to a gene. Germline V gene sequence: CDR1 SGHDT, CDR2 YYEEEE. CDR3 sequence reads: CASSFRVLAGTTGELFF. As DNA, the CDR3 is TGTGCCAGCAGCTTCCGAGTGCTAGCGGGTACGACCGGGGAGCTGTTTTTT. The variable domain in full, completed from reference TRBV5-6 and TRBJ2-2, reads DAGVTQSPTHLIKTRGQQVTLRCSPKSGHDTVSWYQQALGQGPQFIFQYYEEEERQRGNFPDRFSGHQFPNYSSELNVNALLLGDSALYLCASSFRVLAGTTGELFFGEGSRLTVL.

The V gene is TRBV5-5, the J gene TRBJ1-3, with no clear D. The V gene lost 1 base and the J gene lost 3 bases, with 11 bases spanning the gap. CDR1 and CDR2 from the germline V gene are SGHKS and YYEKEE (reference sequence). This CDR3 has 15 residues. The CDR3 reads CASSLSSGIGNTIYF. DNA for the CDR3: TGTGCCAGCAGCTTGTCCTCGGGGATTGGAAACACCATATATTTT. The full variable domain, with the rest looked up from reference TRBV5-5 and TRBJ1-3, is DAGVTQSPTHLIKTRGQQVTLRCSPISGHKSVSWYQQVLGQGPQFIFQYYEKEERGRGNFPDRFSARQFPNYSSELNVNALLLGDSALYLCASSLSSGIGNTIYFGEGSWLTVV.

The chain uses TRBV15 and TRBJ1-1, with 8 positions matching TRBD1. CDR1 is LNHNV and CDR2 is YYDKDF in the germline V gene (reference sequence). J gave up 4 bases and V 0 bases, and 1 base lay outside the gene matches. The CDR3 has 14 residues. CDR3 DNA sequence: TGTGCCACCAGCAGAGAAACAGGGGGCACTGAAGCTTTCTTT. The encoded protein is CATSRETGGTEAFF.

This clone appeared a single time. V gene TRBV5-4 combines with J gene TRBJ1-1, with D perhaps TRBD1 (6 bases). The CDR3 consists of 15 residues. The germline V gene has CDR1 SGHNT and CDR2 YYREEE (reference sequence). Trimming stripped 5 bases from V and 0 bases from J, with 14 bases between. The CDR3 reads CASSYGQPMNTEAFF. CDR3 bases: TGTGCCAGCAGTTACGGACAGCCCATGAACACTGAAGCTTTCTTT.

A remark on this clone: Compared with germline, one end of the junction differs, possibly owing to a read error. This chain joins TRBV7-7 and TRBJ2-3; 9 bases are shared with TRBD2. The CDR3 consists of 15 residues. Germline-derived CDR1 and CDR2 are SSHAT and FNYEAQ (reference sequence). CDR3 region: CASSFSGSPSDTQYF. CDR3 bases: TGTGCTAGCAGCTTTAGCGGGAGTCCGAGCGATACGCAGTATTTT. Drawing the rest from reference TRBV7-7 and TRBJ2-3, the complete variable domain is GAGVSQSPRYKVTKRGQDVTLRCDPISSHATLYWYQQALGQGPEFLTYFNYEAQPDKSGLPSDRFSAERPEGSISTLTIQRTEQRDSAMYRCASSFSGSPSDTQYFGPGTRLTVL.

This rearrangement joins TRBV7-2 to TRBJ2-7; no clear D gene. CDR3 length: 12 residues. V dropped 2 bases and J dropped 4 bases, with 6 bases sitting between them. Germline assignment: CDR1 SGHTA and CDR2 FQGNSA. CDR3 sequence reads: CASSLLGYEQYF. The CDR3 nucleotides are TGTGCCAGCAGCTTACTAGGTTACGAGCAGTACTTC.

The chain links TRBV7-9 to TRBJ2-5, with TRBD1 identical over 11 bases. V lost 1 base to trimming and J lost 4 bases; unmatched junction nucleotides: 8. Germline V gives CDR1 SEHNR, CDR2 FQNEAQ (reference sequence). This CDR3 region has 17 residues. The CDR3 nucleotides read TGTGCCAGCAGCTTAGGCGGTGGGACAGGGGGTCTAGAGACCCAGTACTTC. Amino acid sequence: CASSLGGGTGGLETQYF.

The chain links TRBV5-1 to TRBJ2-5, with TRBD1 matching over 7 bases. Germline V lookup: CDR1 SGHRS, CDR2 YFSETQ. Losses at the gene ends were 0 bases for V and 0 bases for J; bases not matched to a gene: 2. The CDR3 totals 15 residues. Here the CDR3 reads CASSLGDRDQETQYF. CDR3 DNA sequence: TGCGCCAGCAGCTTGGGGGACAGAGACCAAGAGACCCAGTACTTC.

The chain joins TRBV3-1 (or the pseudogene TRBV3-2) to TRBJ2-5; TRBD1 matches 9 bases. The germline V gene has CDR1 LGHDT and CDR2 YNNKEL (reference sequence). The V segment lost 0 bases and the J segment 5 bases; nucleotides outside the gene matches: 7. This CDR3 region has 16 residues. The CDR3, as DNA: TGTGCCAGCAGCCAAGACCCCGGGACAGGGAGTGAGACCCAGTACTTC. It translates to CASSQDPGTGSETQYF.

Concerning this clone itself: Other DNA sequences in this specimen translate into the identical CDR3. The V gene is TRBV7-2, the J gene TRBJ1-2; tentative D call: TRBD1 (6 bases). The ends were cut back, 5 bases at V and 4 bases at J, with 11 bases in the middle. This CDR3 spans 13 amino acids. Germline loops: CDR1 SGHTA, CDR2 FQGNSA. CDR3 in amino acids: CASSPDRSYGYTF. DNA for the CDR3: TGTGCCAGCAGCCCAGACAGGTCCTATGGCTACACCTTC. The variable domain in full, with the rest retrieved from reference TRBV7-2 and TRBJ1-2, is GAGVSQSPSNKVTEKGKDVELRCDPISGHTALYWYRQSLGQGLEFLIYFQGNSAPDKSGLPSDRFSAERTGGSVSTLTIQRTQQEDSAVYLCASSPDRSYGYTFGSGTRLTVV.

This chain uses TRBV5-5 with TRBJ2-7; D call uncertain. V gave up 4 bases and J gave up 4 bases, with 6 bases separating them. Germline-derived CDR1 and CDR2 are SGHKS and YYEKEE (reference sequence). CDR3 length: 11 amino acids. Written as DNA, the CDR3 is TGTGCCAGCAGCCACTCATACGAGCAGTACTTC. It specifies CASSHSYEQYF.

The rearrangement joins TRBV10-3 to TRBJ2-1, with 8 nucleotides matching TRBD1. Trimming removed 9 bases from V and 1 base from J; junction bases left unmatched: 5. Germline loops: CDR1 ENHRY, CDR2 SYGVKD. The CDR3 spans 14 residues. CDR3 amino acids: CAIQDRGSYNEQFF. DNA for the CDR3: TGTGCCATTCAAGACAGGGGATCCTACAATGAGCAGTTCTTC.

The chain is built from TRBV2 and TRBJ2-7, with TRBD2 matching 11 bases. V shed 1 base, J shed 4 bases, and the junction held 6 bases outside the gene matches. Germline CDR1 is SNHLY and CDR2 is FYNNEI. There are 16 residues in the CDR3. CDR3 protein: CASSEEGTSGSYEQYF. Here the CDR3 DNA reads TGTGCCAGCAGTGAAGAAGGGACTAGCGGTTCATACGAGCAGTACTTC.

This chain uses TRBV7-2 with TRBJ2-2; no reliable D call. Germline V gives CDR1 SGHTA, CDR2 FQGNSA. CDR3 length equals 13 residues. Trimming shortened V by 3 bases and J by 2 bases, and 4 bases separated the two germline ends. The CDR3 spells CASSFINTGELFF. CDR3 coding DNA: TGTGCCAGCAGCTTCATCAACACCGGGGAGCTGTTTTTT.

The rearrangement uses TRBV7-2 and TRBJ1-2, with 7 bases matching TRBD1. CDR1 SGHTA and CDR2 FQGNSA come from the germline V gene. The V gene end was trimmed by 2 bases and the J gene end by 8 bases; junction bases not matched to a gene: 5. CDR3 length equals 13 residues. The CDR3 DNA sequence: TGTGCCAGCAGCTTATCAGGGGGAGTAGGCTACACCTTC. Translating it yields CASSLSGGVGYTF.

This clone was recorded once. CDR3 sequence: CASSMGARAFF. The CDR3 nucleotides read TGTGCCAGTAGTATGGGGGCGCGAGCTTTCTTT. V is TRBV19 and J is TRBJ1-1, with D perhaps matching TRBD1 (6 bases). Per germline, CDR1 LNHDA and CDR2 SQIVND (reference sequence). This CDR3 comprises 11 residues. V was cut by 3 bases and J by 10 bases, with 9 bases left in between.